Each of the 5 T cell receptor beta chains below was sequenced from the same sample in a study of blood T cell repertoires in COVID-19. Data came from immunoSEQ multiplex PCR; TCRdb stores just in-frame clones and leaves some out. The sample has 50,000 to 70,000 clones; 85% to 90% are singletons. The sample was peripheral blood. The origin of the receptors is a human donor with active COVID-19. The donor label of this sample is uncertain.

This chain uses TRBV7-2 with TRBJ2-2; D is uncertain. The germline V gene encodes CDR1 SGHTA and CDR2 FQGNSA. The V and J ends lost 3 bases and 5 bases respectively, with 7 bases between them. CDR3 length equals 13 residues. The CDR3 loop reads CASSFSLTGELFF. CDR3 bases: TGTGCCAGCAGCTTCAGTCTGACCGGGGAGCTGTTTTTT.

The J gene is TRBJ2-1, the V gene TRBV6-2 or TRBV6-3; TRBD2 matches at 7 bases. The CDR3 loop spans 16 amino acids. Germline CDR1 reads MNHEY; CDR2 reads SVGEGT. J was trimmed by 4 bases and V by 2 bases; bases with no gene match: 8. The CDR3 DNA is TGTGCCAGCAGTTACAAGCGGGAAGGATTTTACAATGAGCAGTTCTTC. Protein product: CASSYKREGFYNEQFF.

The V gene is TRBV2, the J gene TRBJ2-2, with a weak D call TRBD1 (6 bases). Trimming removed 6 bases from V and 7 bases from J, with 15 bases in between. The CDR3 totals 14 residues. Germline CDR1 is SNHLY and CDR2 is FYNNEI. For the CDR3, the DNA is TGTGCCAGCAGGGGGAGACAGGCGAACGGGGAGCTGTTTTTT. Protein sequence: CASRGRQANGELFF.

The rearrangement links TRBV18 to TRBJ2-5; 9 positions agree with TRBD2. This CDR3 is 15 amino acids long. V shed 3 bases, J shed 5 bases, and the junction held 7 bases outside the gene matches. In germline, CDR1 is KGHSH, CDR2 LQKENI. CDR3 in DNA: TGTGCCAGCTCACCTCGGGTAGCGGGGGTGGAGACCCAGTACTTC. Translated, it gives CASSPRVAGVETQYF.

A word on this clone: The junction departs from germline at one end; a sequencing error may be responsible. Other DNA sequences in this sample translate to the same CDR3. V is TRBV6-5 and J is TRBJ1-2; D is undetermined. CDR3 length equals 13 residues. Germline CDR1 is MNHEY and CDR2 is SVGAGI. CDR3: CASSYEGLYGYTF. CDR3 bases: TGTGCCAGCAGTTACGAGGGCCTCTATGGCTACACCTTT.